The 7 T cell receptor beta chains given below trace back to one sample, sequenced in a study of control samples from healthy donors and cancer patients. The method was immunoSEQ multiplex PCR; TCRdb's version includes in-frame clones alone and lacks a portion of them. The sample has about 190,000 clones, 91% seen once. The sequenced sample was blood. Every receptor here comes from a man younger than 40 in good health.

This clone was seen only once. The chain employs TRBV4-1 and TRBJ2-3; TRBD2 matches 8 bases. CDR1 is MGHRA, CDR2 YSYEKL, per germline. The V segment lost 1 base and the J segment 2 bases; nucleotides outside the gene matches: 2. The CDR3 spans 15 residues. CDR3 DNA: TGCGCCAGCAGCCAAGGACTAGCGCACACAGATACGCAGTATTTT. It encodes CASSQGLAHTDTQYF.

Concerning this clone itself: In this CDR3 the conserved last residue, phenylalanine or tryptophan, is missing, so a read error is likely. The limits of the CDR3 on the DNA are not certain, so only TCRdb's listed CDR3 is given. The chain links TRBV21-1 to TRBJ1-1; no DNA check was done on the table's D call, TRBD1. TRBV21-1 is an annotated pseudogene. The CDR3 contains 9 residues when both ends are counted. The CDR3 protein is CASSRAGIA.

This clone appeared once. V gene TRBV5-4 combines with J gene TRBJ2-1, with 8 nucleotides matching TRBD2. CDR3 length: 15 amino acids. The V segment lost 0 bases and the J segment 7 bases; nucleotides outside the gene matches: 6. CDR1 is SGHNT and CDR2 is YYREEE in the germline V gene (reference sequence). The CDR3 DNA sequence: TGTGCCAGCAGCTTGGCGGCGGGGGGTTTAAATGAGCAGTTCTTC. Protein sequence: CASSLAAGGLNEQFF.

About this clone: The identical CDR3 is also encoded by other nucleotide sequences in the sample. The V and J genes are TRBV6-1 and TRBJ2-1; 11 bases match TRBD2. This CDR3 contains 15 residues. Unmatched junction bases numbered 2, after V lost 3 bases and J lost 4 bases. From germline, CDR1 is MNHNS and CDR2 SASEGT. CDR3 amino acids: CASSDLAGGYNEQFF. The DNA for the CDR3 is TGTGCCAGCAGTGATCTAGCGGGGGGATACAATGAGCAGTTCTTC.

This clone was seen a single time. The chain has TRBV28 and TRBJ1-2; D unclear. This CDR3 comprises 13 residues. V dropped 1 base and J dropped 7 bases, with 10 bases sitting between them. Germline CDR1 and CDR2: MDHEN and SYDVKM. CDR3 sequence (DNA): TGTGCCAGCAGTTTATACCCAGGTTCTGGCTACACCTTC. Amino acid sequence: CASSLYPGSGYTF.

This chain joins TRBV12-3 or TRBV12-4 and TRBJ1-1; maybe TRBD1 (6 bases). V was pared by 3 bases and J by 6 bases, with 11 bases between. This CDR3 contains 13 residues. The CDR3 coding sequence is TGTGCCAGCAGTTTGGGGGGCAGCTCTGAAGCTTTCTTT. The encoded protein is CASSLGGSSEAFF.

The rearrangement joins TRBV19 to TRBJ2-3; 12 bases are shared with TRBD2. The length of the CDR3 is 18 residues. The trim removed 3 bases at V and 6 bases at J, leaving 13 bases unmatched. From germline, CDR1 is LNHDA and CDR2 SQIVND (reference sequence). This CDR3 is CASSMLLAGGAGGDTQYF. Here the CDR3 DNA reads TGTGCCAGTAGTATGCTACTAGCGGGGGGCGCCGGAGGGGATACGCAGTATTTT.